This entry lists 25 T cell receptor beta chains sequenced from one sample in a study of CD8 T cells in Susac syndrome. Random hexamers served to reverse transcribe about 0.45 to 1 ug RNA. A single record per CDR3 protein comes from TCRdb applying MiXCR to the immunoSEQ multiplex PCR reads. The repertoire holds some 140,000 distinct CDR3 sequences, with 95% as singletons. The sequenced sample was CD8+ T cells from PBMCs. These receptors were collected from a human donor with Susac syndrome.

The chain employs TRBV28 and TRBJ2-7, with 8 bases lining up with TRBD2. Trimming at V came to 2 bases and at J to 6 bases, leaving 6 bases not matched to a gene. The CDR3 has 14 amino acids. Germline CDR1 and CDR2: MDHEN and SYDVKM. This chain's CDR3 is CASSLPREAGEQYF. CDR3 DNA sequence: TGTGCCAGCAGTTTACCGCGGGAGGCTGGCGAGCAGTACTTC.

J is TRBJ2-7 and V is TRBV1; TRBD2, the D gene given by the table, was not confirmed from the DNA. TRBV1 corresponds to a pseudogene. This CDR3 has 13 amino acids. CDR3 in DNA: TGCACCAGCAGCCGGCCCAAACCCTACGAGCAGTACTTC. This translates into CTSSRPKPYEQYF.

The J gene is TRBJ1-2, the V gene TRBV7-6; no firm D call. The CDR3 is 16 residues long. The ends were cut back, 6 bases at V and 6 bases at J, with 23 bases in the middle. Looked up from germline, CDR1 is SGHVS and CDR2 is FNYEAQ. The CDR3 region is CASSISGRTPPHGYTF. CDR3 DNA: TGTGCCAGCAGTATTTCTGGACGGACCCCACCCCATGGCTACACCTTC.

The chain recombines TRBV18 with TRBJ2-5; 7 bases are shared with TRBD1. Germline V lookup: CDR1 KGHSH, CDR2 LQKENI. The CDR3 length is 15 residues. V lost 3 bases and J lost 2; bases outside the gene matches: 6. CDR3 bases: TGTGCCAGCTCACCGCCGGGACAGAGACAAGAGACCCAGTACTTC. Translation gives CASSPPGQRQETQYF.

V gene TRBV11-1 combines with J gene TRBJ1-2; D ambiguous. Trimming left V 8 bases short and J 6 bases short, with 16 bases between. CDR3 length equals 13 residues. Germline CDR1 is SGHAT and CDR2 is FQDESV (reference sequence). The CDR3 spells CASREGGSNGYTF. The CDR3 DNA follows: TGTGCCAGCCGTGAGGGAGGCAGTAATGGCTACACCTTC. The full variable domain, completed using reference TRBV11-1 and TRBJ1-2, is EAEVAQSPRYKITEKSQAVAFWCDPISGHATLYWYRQILGQGPELLVQFQDESVVDDSQLPKDRFSAERLKGVDSTLKIQPAELGDSAMYLCASREGGSNGYTFGSGTRLTVV.

The V gene is TRBV10-3, the J gene TRBJ2-1, with 10 bases lining up with TRBD2. From germline, CDR1 is ENHRY and CDR2 SYGVKD. The CDR3 runs 14 residues. Losses at the gene ends were 6 bases for V and 5 bases for J; bases not matched to a gene: 4. CDR3 DNA sequence: TGTGCCATCAGCGGACTAGCGGACCACAATGAGCAGTTCTTC. It is translated as CAISGLADHNEQFF.

V and J are TRBV6-5 and TRBJ2-7; 7 nucleotides match TRBD1. The ends lost 1 base at V and 0 bases at J; junction bases unmatched: 6. The CDR3 sequence is 16 residues long. Per germline, CDR1 MNHEY and CDR2 SVGAGI. The CDR3 spells CASSYFTGDSSYEQYF. CDR3 sequence (DNA): TGTGCCAGCAGTTACTTCACTGGGGACAGCTCCTACGAGCAGTACTTC.

The gene calls are TRBV5-1 and TRBJ2-3; D is unclear. V lost 3 bases, J lost 3 bases, and 8 bases lay in between. Germline CDR1 SGHRS, CDR2 YFSETQ. This CDR3 comprises 13 residues. The CDR3 nucleotides read TGCGCCAGCAGCTCTCTAGGTACAGATACGCAGTATTTT. This gives the protein CASSSLGTDTQYF.

The DNA for the CDR3 is TGTGCCAGCAGCGAGCGGGAGGGCCGTGAGCAGTTCTTC. It encodes CASSEREGREQFF. This chain uses TRBV6-5 with TRBJ2-1; 10 bases line up with TRBD2. CDR3 length: 13 amino acids. CDR1 and CDR2 (germline): MNHEY, SVGAGI. Unmatched junction bases numbered 5, after V lost 6 bases and J lost 9 bases.

V usage is TRBV30 and J usage is TRBJ2-1; the match to TRBD2 covers 11 bases. Trimming at V came to 4 bases and at J to 0 bases, leaving 17 bases not matched to a gene. The CDR3 spans 20 residues. The V gene's germline CDR1 is GTSNPN and CDR2 SVGIG (reference sequence). The chain's CDR3 is CAWIPRWLAGGPSSYNEQFF. The CDR3 bases are TGTGCCTGGATCCCCCGGTGGCTAGCGGGAGGACCCAGCTCCTACAATGAGCAGTTCTTC.

This clonotype was found once. The V gene is TRBV9, the J gene TRBJ2-2; D remains unclear. V lost 4 bases and J 8 bases, leaving 9 bases between the germline ends. Germline CDR1 SGDLS, CDR2 YYNGEE. The CDR3 sequence is 12 residues long. CDR3 sequence (DNA): TGTGCCAGCAGCACCTATCCTGGGGAGCTGTTTTTT. It is translated as CASSTYPGELFF. The full variable domain, with the rest looked up from reference TRBV9 and TRBJ2-2, is DSGVTQTPKHLITATGQRVTLRCSPRSGDLSVYWYQQSLDQGLQFLIQYYNGEERAKGNILERFSAQQFPDLHSELNLSSLELGDSALYFCASSTYPGELFFGEGSRLTVL.

The chain recombines TRBV7-8 with TRBJ1-5, with 9 bases aligning to TRBD1. With 4 bases clipped from V and 2 bases from J, the junction kept 6 bases outside the gene matches. This CDR3 is 16 amino acids long. Germline loops: CDR1 SGHVS, CDR2 FQNEAQ. This CDR3 is CASSSTGGYGNQPQHF. The CDR3 DNA sequence: TGTGCCAGCAGCTCGACAGGGGGTTACGGCAATCAGCCCCAGCATTTT.

The J gene is TRBJ2-1, the V gene TRBV6-5; D perhaps matches TRBD2 (5 bases). CDR3 length: 15 residues. V dropped 3 bases and J dropped 0 bases, with 9 bases sitting between them. Per germline, CDR1 MNHEY and CDR2 SVGAGI. The CDR3 region has the DNA TGTGCCAGCAGTTATAAGCGGAGCTCCTACAATGAGCAGTTCTTC. Its protein product is CASSYKRSSYNEQFF.

A single count supports this clonotype. The genes are TRBV7-9 and TRBJ2-1; perhaps TRBD2 as D (6 bases). This CDR3 region has 12 residues. CDR1 and CDR2 (germline): SEHNR, FQNEAQ (reference sequence). Between the trimmed V and J ends, which lost 9 bases and 7 bases, there was a span of 13 bases. The CDR3 nucleotides read TGTGCCAGTGTTACCGCGGGAAATGAGCAGTTCTTC. This codes for CASVTAGNEQFF.

This chain links TRBV24-1 with TRBJ2-1; 8 positions match TRBD2. The CDR3 loop spans 17 amino acids. With V trimmed by 3 bases and J by 8 bases, 14 bases remained unmatched. Germline-derived CDR1 and CDR2 are KGHDR and SFDVKD. For the CDR3, the DNA is TGTGCCACCAGTGATACCCGGGGAGCGGGAGAAGTGGATGAGCAGTTCTTC. This translates into CATSDTRGAGEVDEQFF.

The table lists this clonotype with a count of one. The chain is built from TRBV12-3 or TRBV12-4 and TRBJ1-1; D may be TRBD1 (5 bases). The germline V and J ends were trimmed by 6 bases and 1 base, with 9 bases remaining between them. This CDR3 is built from 13 residues. In nucleotides, the CDR3 is TGTGCCAGCAGGGTTGGGGGGAACACTGAAGCTTTCTTT. Encoded protein: CASRVGGNTEAFF.

V usage is TRBV9 and J usage is TRBJ1-2; the match to TRBD1 covers 7 bases. V trimming: 3 bases; J trimming: 8 bases; junction bases outside the gene matches: 16. This CDR3 is built from 16 residues. Germline V CDR1 and CDR2: SGDLS, YYNGEE. For the CDR3, the DNA is TGTGCCAGCAGCGGCGGGACAGCGAGGGGTAGGGGCGGCTACACCTTC. Its protein is CASSGGTARGRGGYTF.

This chain joins TRBV2 and TRBJ1-2; possibly TRBD1 for D (5 bases). The CDR3 length is 15 residues. Between the trimmed V and J ends, which lost 4 bases and 3 bases, there was a span of 15 bases. Germline V CDR1 and CDR2: SNHLY, FYNNEI. The CDR3 loop reads CASSVSGNGDYGYTF. For the CDR3, the DNA is TGTGCCAGCAGTGTCTCAGGGAATGGGGACTATGGCTACACCTTC.

This clonotype was detected once. An end of the junction does not agree with germline; a read error may underlie this. The V gene is TRBV7-6, the J gene TRBJ2-3; 12 bases map to TRBD2. The CDR3 loop spans 17 amino acids. Germline V gene sequence: CDR1 SGHVS, CDR2 FNYEAQ. The CDR3 is CASSPGLAGTSRDTQYF. CDR3 DNA sequence: TGTGCCAGCAGCCCTGGACTAGCGGGAACCAGCAGAGATACGCAGTATTTT.

The J gene is TRBJ1-1, the V gene TRBV4-1; no reliable D call. Trimming shortened V by 0 bases and J by 1 base, and 6 bases separated the two germline ends. Looked up from germline, CDR1 is MGHRA and CDR2 is YSYEKL. This CDR3 is 14 amino acids long. CDR3 sequence (DNA): TGCGCCAGCAGCCAAGAAAGTCGGAACACTGAAGCTTTCTTT. It is translated as CASSQESRNTEAFF.

The V and J genes are TRBV4-1 and TRBJ2-7, with TRBD1 as a possible D gene (6 bases). Between the trimmed V and J ends, which lost 0 bases and 6 bases, there was a span of 15 bases. The CDR3 is 15 amino acids. Germline V gives CDR1 MGHRA, CDR2 YSYEKL. CDR3 coding DNA: TGCGCCAGCAGCCAAGAATCGGCAGGGGCAAGCGAGCAGTACTTC. Its protein is CASSQESAGASEQYF.

Comments on this clonotype: One end of the junction is discordant with germline, which a read error may explain. The rearrangement uses TRBV5-1 and TRBJ2-1, with D perhaps given as TRBD1 or TRBD2 (6 bases each). Germline lookup yields CDR1 SGHRS and CDR2 YFSETQ. The CDR3 sequence is 16 residues long. The CDR3: CACSSRRGDLGDEQFF. For the CDR3, the DNA is TGCGCCTGCAGCTCCCGAAGGGGGGACCTGGGGGATGAGCAGTTCTTC.

Here the CDR3 reads CASSQGIVTYNEQFF. CDR3 bases: TGCGCCAGCAGCCAAGGGATCGTTACCTACAATGAGCAGTTCTTC. This chain uses TRBV4-1 with TRBJ2-1; no firm D call. Looked up from germline, CDR1 is MGHRA and CDR2 is YSYEKL. The CDR3 has 15 residues. Trimming cost V 1 base and J 2 bases, with 9 bases left between them.

This sequence joins TRBV12-5 and TRBJ2-3; D is possibly TRBD1 or TRBD2 (5 bases each). The CDR3 contains 15 residues. V was cut by 0 bases and J by 5 bases, with 12 bases left in between. The germline V gene encodes CDR1 LGHNT and CDR2 FRNRAP. In nucleotides, the CDR3 is TGTGCTAGTGGTTTGGTACGAGGGGCCGGAGATACGCAGTATTTT. Amino acids: CASGLVRGAGDTQYF. Using reference TRBV12-5 and TRBJ2-3 for the parts outside the CDR3, the full variable domain is DARVTQTPRHKVTEMGQEVTMRCQPILGHNTVFWYRQTMMQGLELLAYFRNRAPLDDSGMPKDRFSAEMPDATLATLKIQPSEPRDSAVYFCASGLVRGAGDTQYFGPGTRLTVL.

This clonotype has a handful of counts. The chain couples TRBV19 to TRBJ2-4, with D perhaps matching TRBD2 (5 bases). The V end was cut by 5 bases, the J end by 1 base, with 6 bases between. Germline lookup yields CDR1 LNHDA and CDR2 SQIVND (reference sequence). The CDR3 is 13 residues long. This CDR3 is CASSPSAKNIQYF. CDR3 nucleotide sequence: TGTGCCAGTAGTCCTAGCGCCAAAAACATTCAGTACTTC.